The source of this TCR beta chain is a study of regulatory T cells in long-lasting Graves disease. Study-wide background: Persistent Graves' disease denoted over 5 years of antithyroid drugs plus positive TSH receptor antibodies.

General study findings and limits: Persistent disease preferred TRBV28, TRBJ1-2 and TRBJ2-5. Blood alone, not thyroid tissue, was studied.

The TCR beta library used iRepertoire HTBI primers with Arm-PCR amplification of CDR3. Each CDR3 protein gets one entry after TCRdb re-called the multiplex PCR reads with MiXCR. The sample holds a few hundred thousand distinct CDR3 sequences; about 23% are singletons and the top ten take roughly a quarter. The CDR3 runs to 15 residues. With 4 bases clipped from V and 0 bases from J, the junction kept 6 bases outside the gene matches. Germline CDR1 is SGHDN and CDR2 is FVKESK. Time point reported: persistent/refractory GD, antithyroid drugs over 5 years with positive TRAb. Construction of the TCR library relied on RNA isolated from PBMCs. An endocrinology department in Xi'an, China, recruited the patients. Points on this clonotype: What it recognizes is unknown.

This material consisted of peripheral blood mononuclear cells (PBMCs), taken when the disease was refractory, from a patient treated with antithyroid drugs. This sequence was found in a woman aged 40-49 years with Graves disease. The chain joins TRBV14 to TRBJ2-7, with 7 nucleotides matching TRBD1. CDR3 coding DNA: TGTGCCAGCAGCCCCACCTGGGACAGCTCCTACGAGCAGTACTTC. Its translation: CASSPTWDSSYEQYF. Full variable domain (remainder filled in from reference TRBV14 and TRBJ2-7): EAGVTQFPSHSVIEKGQTVTLRCDPISGHDNLYWYRRVMGKEIKFLLHFVKESKQDESGMPNNRFLAERTGGTYSTLKVQPAELEDSGVYFCASSPTWDSSYEQYFGPGTRLTVT.